This T cell receptor (beta chain) is from a study of T cell responses to AZD1222 COVID-19 vaccine. After removal of 5 bases from V and 1 base from J, the junction contained 6 bases not matched to a gene. The CDR3 extends over 15 amino acids. Germline assignment: CDR1 SGHVS and CDR2 FNYEAQ. Clones were read by immunoSEQ multiplex PCR, and TCRdb kept only the in-frame ones, dropping some. The sample has more than 100,000 clones; roughly 87% are singletons. The genes are TRBV7-6 and TRBJ2-5; 8 nucleotides agree with TRBD2. The material sequenced was peripheral blood, taken on day 0 of AZD1222 vaccination. The origin of this receptor is an adult in good health. CDR3 region: CASSTSAGGQETQYF. In DNA, the CDR3 is TGTGCCAGCAGCACTTCGGCGGGGGGCCAAGAGACCCAGTACTTC.